Shown below are 23 T cell receptor beta chains from a single sample sequenced in a study of beta chain features in type 1 diabetes. TCRB transcripts that were expressed got sequenced, as all of the isolated RNA had been reverse transcribed. Measured with immunoSEQ multiplex PCR; TCRdb has only the in-frame clones, and not every one. Found here are 150,000 to 200,000 clones, 7% to 10% of them singletons; the top ten hold approximately 2.2%. Specimen: central memory CD4+ T cells from blood. The receptors here all came from a woman aged 18-29 years in good health.

This clone was picked up a small number of times. The chain combines TRBV2 with TRBJ2-6, with 7 bases aligning to TRBD1. The germline gives CDR1 SNHLY, CDR2 FYNNEI. The junction had 2 bases not matched to a gene; V was cut back by 5 bases and J by 4 bases. The CDR3 has 14 amino acids. CDR3 in DNA: TGTGCCAGCAGTATGGGACAGGGGGCCAACGTCCTGACTTTC. It translates to CASSMGQGANVLTF. Full variable domain (missing parts from reference TRBV2 and TRBJ2-6): EPEVTQTPSHQVTQMGQEVILRCVPISNHLYFYWYRQILGQKVEFLVSFYNNEISEKSEIFDDQFSVERPDGSNFTLKIRSTKLEDSAMYFCASSMGQGANVLTFGAGSRLTVL.

The gene calls are TRBV6-5 and TRBJ2-1; D uncertain. This CDR3 has 15 amino acids. The V gene lost 6 bases and the J gene lost 8 bases, with 20 bases spanning the gap. Germline V gives CDR1 MNHEY, CDR2 SVGAGI. For the CDR3, the DNA is TGTGCCAGCAGCAACCCGGCCGAGGCCAGCGATGAGCAGTTCTTC. Translated, it gives CASSNPAEASDEQFF.

This clone was found a few times. The rearrangement joins TRBV30 to TRBJ1-1; D might be TRBD1 (5 bases). The CDR3 extends over 16 amino acids. CDR1 and CDR2 from the germline V gene are GTSNPN and SVGIG (reference sequence). The V gene lost 3 bases and the J gene lost 3 bases, with 20 bases spanning the gap. The CDR3 nucleotides read TGTGCCTGGAGAAAATGGCAGGGAATGTTGGACACTGAAGCTTTCTTT. This encodes CAWRKWQGMLDTEAFF.

The V call is TRBV30, the J call TRBJ1-1; possibly TRBD1 for D (5 bases). CDR3 length equals 13 residues. Trimming removed 2 bases at V and 4 bases at J, with 11 bases between. CDR1 is GTSNPN and CDR2 is SVGIG in the germline V gene (reference sequence). The CDR3 DNA reads as TGTGCCTGGAGTCCGGGGGACGGCACTGAAGCTTTCTTT. As protein: CAWSPGDGTEAFF.

This clone turned up a few times. At one end the junction does not follow the germline gene, possibly because of a read error. The CDR3 DNA reads as TGTGCCAGCAGGCACCCCCGGACAGGGATTTTC. Its translation: CASRHPRTGIF. The chain couples TRBV2 to TRBJ2-7; 8 bases align to TRBD1. CDR1 SNHLY and CDR2 FYNNEI come from the germline V gene. CDR3 length: 11 residues.

This clone was observed a handful of times. For the CDR3, the DNA is TGCGCCAGCAGCGTGTTAGCGGACCAAGAGACCCAGTACTTC. Translating it yields CASSVLADQETQYF. V usage is TRBV5-1 and J usage is TRBJ2-5; possible D gene TRBD2, 6 bases. This CDR3 region has 14 residues. V was cut by 4 bases and J by 0 bases, with 10 bases left in between. Per the germline V gene, CDR1 is SGHRS and CDR2 is YFSETQ.

CDR3 sequence: CASSHRAGISYEQYF. The CDR3 bases are TGTGCCAGCAGCCACCGAGCGGGAATCTCCTACGAGCAGTACTTC. The J gene is TRBJ2-7, the V gene TRBV14; 7 bases line up with TRBD2. Per the germline V gene, CDR1 is SGHDN and CDR2 is FVKESK. V lost 3 bases to trimming and J lost 0 bases; unmatched junction nucleotides: 5. The CDR3 spans 15 residues.

The V gene is TRBV2, the J gene TRBJ2-2, with a tentative D call TRBD1 (5 bases). The CDR3 is made up of 15 amino acids. Germline CDR1 reads SNHLY; CDR2 reads FYNNEI. Trimming cost V 5 bases and J 3 bases, with 13 bases left between them. The CDR3 protein is CASSFSQGHTGELFF. CDR3 nucleotide sequence: TGTGCCAGCAGTTTCTCCCAGGGTCACACCGGGGAGCTGTTTTTT.

The chain recombines TRBV6-1 with TRBJ2-1; tentatively, D is TRBD1 (6 bases). Germline CDR1 MNHNS, CDR2 SASEGT. Deletions cut 8 bases from V and 1 base from J, with 15 bases between. CDR3 size: 15 residues. Written as DNA, the CDR3 is TGTGCCAGCTCGGGGACACAGGGTTCCTACAATGAGCAGTTCTTC. This codes for CASSGTQGSYNEQFF.

This chain connects TRBV6-5 to TRBJ1-2; possibly TRBD1 for D (6 bases). The CDR3 has 13 residues. The V gene lost 6 bases and the J gene lost 4 bases, with 12 bases spanning the gap. Germline lookup yields CDR1 MNHEY and CDR2 SVGAGI. The CDR3 nucleotides read TGTGCCAGCAGGCTACAGGGTGGCTATGGCTACACCTTC. Translating gives CASRLQGGYGYTF.

This clone was picked up a small number of times. V usage is TRBV12-5 and J usage is TRBJ2-1; 10 positions agree with TRBD2. This CDR3 contains 17 residues. After removal of 2 bases from V and 4 bases from J, the junction contained 8 bases not matched to a gene. The germline V gene encodes CDR1 LGHNT and CDR2 FRNRAP. Here the CDR3 DNA reads TGTGCTAGTGGTTTGCCTGGTTCTAGCGGGGGTTACAATGAGCAGTTCTTC. Its translation is CASGLPGSSGGYNEQFF.

Details on this clone: Germline is not matched at one junction end, which may reflect a read error. This rearrangement joins TRBV7-2 to TRBJ2-3; perhaps TRBD2 as D (6 bases). The length of the CDR3 is 14 residues. CDR1 and CDR2 from the germline V gene are SGHTA and FQGNSA. In DNA form, the CDR3 reads TGTGCCAGCAGCCTAGCGAGAAGCACAGATACGCAGTATTTT. It yields the protein CASSLARSTDTQYF.

The chain carries TRBV7-9 and TRBJ2-2; D remains unclear. The V end lost 2 bases, the J end lost 4 bases, and 11 bases lay between the germline ends. Germline V gives CDR1 SEHNR, CDR2 FQNEAQ (reference sequence). This CDR3 is 15 amino acids long. CDR3 region: CASSLMAASTGELFF. Here the CDR3 DNA reads TGTGCCAGCAGCTTAATGGCGGCCTCCACCGGGGAGCTGTTTTTT.

This clone was picked up a small number of times. The rearrangement uses TRBV10-2 and TRBJ1-6; D gene uncertain. V was cut by 7 bases and J by 0 bases, with 7 bases left in between. The CDR3 spans 14 residues. Germline CDR1 reads WSHSY; CDR2 reads SAAADI. DNA of the CDR3: TGCGCCAGCAAAAGGAGCTCCTATAATTCACCCCTCCACTTT. This codes for CASKRSSYNSPLHF.

This sequence joins TRBV7-8 and TRBJ2-2; tentative D call: TRBD2 (7 bases). Germline CDR1 SGHVS, CDR2 FQNEAQ. This CDR3 has 15 amino acids. Trimming took 8 bases from V and 3 from J, leaving 16 bases between them. Written as DNA, the CDR3 is TGTGCCAGCGGTCGTGGGGGGGGCTACACCGGGGAGCTGTTTTTT. This sequence encodes CASGRGGGYTGELFF.

The chain links TRBV21-1 to TRBJ2-1; TRBD1, the table's D call, was not compared with the DNA. TRBV21-1 counts as a pseudogene. The CDR3 sequence is 15 residues long. The CDR3, as DNA: TGTGCCAGCAGCTATCTCCGGGACAGGGGACATGAGCAGTTCTTC. It translates to CASSYLRDRGHEQFF.

This clone was found a few times. The rearrangement links TRBV19 to TRBJ2-1; maybe TRBD2 (6 bases). The V gene's germline CDR1 is LNHDA and CDR2 SQIVND (reference sequence). V was shortened by 3 bases and J by 5 bases, with 20 bases between the two germline ends. This CDR3 contains 17 residues. The CDR3 DNA sequence: TGTGCCAGTAGTATGATGGGGGGAACATTAACACACAATGAGCAGTTCTTC. Translating gives CASSMMGGTLTHNEQFF.

The rearrangement links TRBV10-3 to TRBJ2-2, with 8 nucleotides matching TRBD1. The CDR3 is made up of 13 amino acids. Losses at the gene ends were 6 bases for V and 4 bases for J; bases not matched to a gene: 1. Germline values: CDR1 ENHRY, CDR2 SYGVKD. CDR3 nucleotide sequence: TGTGCCATCAGGGGACAGGTCACCGGGGAGCTGTTTTTT. This codes for CAIRGQVTGELFF.

The genes are TRBV6-5 and TRBJ1-4; tentative D call: TRBD1 (5 bases). Germline V CDR1 and CDR2: MNHEY, SVGAGI. This CDR3 has 13 residues. V shed 3 bases and J shed 8 bases, with 10 bases lying between them. CDR3 loop: CASSYGGREKLFF. The CDR3 DNA reads as TGTGCCAGCAGTTATGGGGGGAGAGAAAAACTGTTTTTT.

This clone was counted only a few times. The chain is built from TRBV18 and TRBJ1-5; a weak D match, TRBD1 (6 bases). CDR3 length equals 15 residues. V was shortened by 3 bases and J by 3 bases, with 12 bases between the two germline ends. Germline V lookup: CDR1 KGHSH, CDR2 LQKENI. The CDR3 coding sequence is TGTGCCAGCTCACCCTCGGACAGTTACAATCAGCCCCAGCATTTT. It yields the protein CASSPSDSYNQPQHF.

The chain has TRBV7-2 and TRBJ2-1; tentative D call: TRBD1 (5 bases). The CDR3 extends over 16 amino acids. Trimming took 2 bases from V and 3 from J, leaving 14 bases between them. Per the germline V gene, CDR1 is SGHTA and CDR2 is FQGNSA. This CDR3 is CASSLLGAANYNEQFF. CDR3 in DNA: TGTGCCAGCAGCTTACTTGGGGCGGCAAACTACAATGAGCAGTTCTTC.

This chain joins TRBV20-1 and TRBJ2-5; D gene unclear. Trimming removed 2 bases from V and 5 bases from J, with 6 bases in between. The CDR3 sequence is 11 residues long. Germline V gives CDR1 DFQATT, CDR2 SNEGSKA (reference sequence). The DNA of the CDR3 is TGCAGTGCTAGACCGAGCGAGACCCAGTACTTC. This translates into CSARPSETQYF.

The chain joins TRBV30 to TRBJ1-1; D remains unclear. With 5 bases removed from V and 0 bases from J, the gap between germline ends came to 10 bases. The CDR3 contains 13 residues. Looked up from germline, CDR1 is GTSNPN and CDR2 is SVGIG (reference sequence). The CDR3 sequence: CAWGRRVNTEAFF. The CDR3 DNA sequence: TGTGCCTGGGGCAGACGGGTGAACACTGAAGCTTTCTTT.